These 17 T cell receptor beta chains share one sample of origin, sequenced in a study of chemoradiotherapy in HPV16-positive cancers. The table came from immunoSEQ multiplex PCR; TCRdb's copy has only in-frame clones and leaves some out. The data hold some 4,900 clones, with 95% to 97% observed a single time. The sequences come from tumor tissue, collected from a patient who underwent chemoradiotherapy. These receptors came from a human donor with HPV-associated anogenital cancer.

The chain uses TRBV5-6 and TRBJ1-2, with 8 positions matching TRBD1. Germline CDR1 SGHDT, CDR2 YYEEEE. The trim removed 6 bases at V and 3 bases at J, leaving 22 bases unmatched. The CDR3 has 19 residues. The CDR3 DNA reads TGTGCCAGCACCGACTTCCTACAGGGGGTATTGTCTGGTGACTATGGCTACACCTTC. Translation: CASTDFLQGVLSGDYGYTF.

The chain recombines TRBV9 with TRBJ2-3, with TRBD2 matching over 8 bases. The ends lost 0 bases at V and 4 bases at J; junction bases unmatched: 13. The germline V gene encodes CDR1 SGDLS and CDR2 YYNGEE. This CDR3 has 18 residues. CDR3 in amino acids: CASSVGDRGGSLPDTQYF. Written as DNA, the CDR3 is TGTGCCAGCAGCGTAGGAGATCGCGGGGGGTCCCTCCCAGATACGCAGTATTTT.

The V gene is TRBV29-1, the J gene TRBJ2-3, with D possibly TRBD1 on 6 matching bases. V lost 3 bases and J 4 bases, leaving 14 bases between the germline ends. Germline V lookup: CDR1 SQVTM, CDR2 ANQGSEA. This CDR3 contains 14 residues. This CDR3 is CSVDGTSFADTQYF. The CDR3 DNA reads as TGCAGCGTTGACGGGACAAGTTTCGCAGATACGCAGTATTTT.

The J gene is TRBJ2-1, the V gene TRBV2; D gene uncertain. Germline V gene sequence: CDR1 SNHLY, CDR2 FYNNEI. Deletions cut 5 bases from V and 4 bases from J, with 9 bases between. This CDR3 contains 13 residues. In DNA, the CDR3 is TGTGCCAGCAGTTTGACGCCATACAATGAGCAGTTCTTC. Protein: CASSLTPYNEQFF.

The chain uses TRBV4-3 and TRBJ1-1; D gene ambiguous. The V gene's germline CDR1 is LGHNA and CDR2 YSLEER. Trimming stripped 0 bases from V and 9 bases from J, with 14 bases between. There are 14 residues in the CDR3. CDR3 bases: TGCGCCAGCAGCCAAGATCAGCACGCCCGGCAAGCTTTCTTT. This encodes CASSQDQHARQAFF.

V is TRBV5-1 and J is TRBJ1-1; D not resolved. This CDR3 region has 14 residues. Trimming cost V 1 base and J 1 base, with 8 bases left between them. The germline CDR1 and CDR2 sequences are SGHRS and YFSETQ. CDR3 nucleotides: TGCGCCAGCAGCTTGTACGGGAGGAACACTGAAGCTTTCTTT. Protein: CASSLYGRNTEAFF.

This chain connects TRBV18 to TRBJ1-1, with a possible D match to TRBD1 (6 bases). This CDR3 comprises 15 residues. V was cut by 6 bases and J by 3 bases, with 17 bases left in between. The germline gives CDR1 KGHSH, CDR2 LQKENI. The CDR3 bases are TGTGCCAGCTCCCGAGAACAGGGCCGGGACACTGAAGCTTTCTTT. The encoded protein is CASSREQGRDTEAFF.

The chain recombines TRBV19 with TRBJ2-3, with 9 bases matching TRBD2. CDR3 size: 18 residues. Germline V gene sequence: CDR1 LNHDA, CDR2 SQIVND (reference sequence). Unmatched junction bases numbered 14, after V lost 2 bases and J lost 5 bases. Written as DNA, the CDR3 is TGTGCCAGTAGTATATTTAGGTCTGGGCGGGGGGGCCTAGATACGCAGTATTTT. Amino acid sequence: CASSIFRSGRGGLDTQYF. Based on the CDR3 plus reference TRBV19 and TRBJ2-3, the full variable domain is DGGITQSPKYLFRKEGQNVTLSCEQNLNHDAMYWYRQDPGQGLRLIYYSQIVNDFQKGDIAEGYSVSREKKESFPLTVTSAQKNPTAFYLCASSIFRSGRGGLDTQYFGPGTRLTVL.

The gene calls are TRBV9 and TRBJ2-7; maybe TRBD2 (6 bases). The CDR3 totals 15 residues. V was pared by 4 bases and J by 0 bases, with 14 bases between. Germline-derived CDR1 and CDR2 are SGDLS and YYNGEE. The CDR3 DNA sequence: TGTGCCAGCAGCCCGTCTACTAGCCTCTCCTACGAGCAGTACTTC. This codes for CASSPSTSLSYEQYF.

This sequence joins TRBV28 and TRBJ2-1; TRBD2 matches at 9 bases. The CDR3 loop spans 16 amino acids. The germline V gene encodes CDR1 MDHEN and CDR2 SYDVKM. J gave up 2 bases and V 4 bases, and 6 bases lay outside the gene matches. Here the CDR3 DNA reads TGTGCCAGCAGTTCAACTGGCGGGAGGGCCTACAATGAGCAGTTCTTC. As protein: CASSSTGGRAYNEQFF. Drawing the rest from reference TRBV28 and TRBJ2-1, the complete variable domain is DVKVTQSSRYLVKRTGEKVFLECVQDMDHENMFWYRQDPGLGLRLIYFSYDVKMKEKGDIPEGYSVSREKKERFSLILESASTNQTSMYLCASSSTGGRAYNEQFFGPGTRLTVL.

The CDR3 sequence: CASSFTRSVNTGELFF. CDR3 nucleotides: TGTGCCAGCAGCTTCACCCGGAGTGTAAACACCGGGGAGCTGTTTTTT. The rearrangement links TRBV11-2 to TRBJ2-2, with no clear D. V lost 3 bases, J lost 2 bases, and 13 bases lay in between. The CDR3 totals 16 residues. Germline values: CDR1 SGHAT, CDR2 FQNNGV. Full variable domain (remainder filled in from reference TRBV11-2 and TRBJ2-2): EAGVAQSPRYKIIEKRQSVAFWCNPISGHATLYWYQQILGQGPKLLIQFQNNGVVDDSQLPKDRFSAERLKGVDSTLKIQPAKLEDSAVYLCASSFTRSVNTGELFFGEGSRLTVL.

CDR3: CASSDMGRSNQPQHF. The DNA for the CDR3 is TGCGCCAGCAGTGATATGGGCAGGAGCAATCAGCCCCAGCATTTT. The genes are TRBV10-2 and TRBJ1-5; D remains ambiguous. CDR3 length: 15 residues. Trimming stripped 3 bases from V and 1 base from J, with 10 bases between. Per germline, CDR1 WSHSY and CDR2 SAAADI.

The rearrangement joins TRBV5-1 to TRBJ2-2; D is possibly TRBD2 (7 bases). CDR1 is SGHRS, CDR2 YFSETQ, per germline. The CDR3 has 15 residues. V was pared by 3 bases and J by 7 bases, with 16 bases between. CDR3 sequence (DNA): TGCGCCAGCAGCTCCGCCCGGGGGGCAGACGGGGAGCTGTTTTTT. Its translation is CASSSARGADGELFF.

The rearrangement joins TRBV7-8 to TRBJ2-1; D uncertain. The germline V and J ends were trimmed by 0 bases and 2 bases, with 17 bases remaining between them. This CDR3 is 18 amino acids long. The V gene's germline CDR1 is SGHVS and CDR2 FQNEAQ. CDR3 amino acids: CASSLALRAHITYNEQFF. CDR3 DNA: TGTGCCAGCAGCTTAGCGCTTCGGGCTCATATCACCTACAATGAGCAGTTCTTC.

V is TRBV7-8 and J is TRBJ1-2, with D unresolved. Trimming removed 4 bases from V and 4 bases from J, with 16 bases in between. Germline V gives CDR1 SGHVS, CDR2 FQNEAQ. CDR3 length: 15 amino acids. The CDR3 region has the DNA TGTGCCAGCAGCTCTCGGGCAGGAGGAATCTATGGCTACACCTTC. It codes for CASSSRAGGIYGYTF.

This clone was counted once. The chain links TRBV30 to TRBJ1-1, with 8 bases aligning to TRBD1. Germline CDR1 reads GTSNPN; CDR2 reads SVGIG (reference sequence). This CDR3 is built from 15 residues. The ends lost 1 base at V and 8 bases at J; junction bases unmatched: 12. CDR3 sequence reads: CAWSAYLIRDREAFF. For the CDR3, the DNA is TGTGCCTGGAGTGCCTATTTGATCCGGGACAGGGAAGCTTTCTTT.

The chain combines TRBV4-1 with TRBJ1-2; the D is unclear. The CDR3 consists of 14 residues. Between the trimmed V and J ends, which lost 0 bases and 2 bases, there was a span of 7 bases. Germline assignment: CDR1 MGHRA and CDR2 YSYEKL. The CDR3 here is CASSQDRYNYGYTF. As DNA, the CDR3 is TGCGCCAGCAGCCAAGACAGGTACAACTATGGCTACACCTTC.